This entry features one T cell receptor (beta chain) sequence. Its specificity is not known. The CDR3 runs to 16 residues. The V gene lost 2 bases and the J gene lost 3 bases, with 13 bases spanning the gap. Germline CDR1 reads MNHNS; CDR2 reads SASEGT. This sample was included in a study of cytomegalovirus exposure and HLA in healthy donors. Study results and limitations: Available immune exposure information was restricted to CMV serostatus only. Reportedly, a later analysis found an Asian-associated ancestry cluster had fewer N-insertions than the roughly 700-donor mean.

The study ran its PCR with 60 Vbeta and 13 Jbeta primers. Sequencing was performed with immunoSEQ multiplex PCR; in TCRdb, only in-frame clones are kept and a portion is missing. Of around 130,000 clones listed, approximately 79% are singletons. The sample consisted of PBMCs. This clonotype originated in a female donor in good health and CMV-seronegative. The V gene is TRBV6-1, the J gene TRBJ2-2; D is undetermined. CDR3 sequence: CASSENAVAYTGELFF. CDR3 in DNA: TGTGCCAGCAGTGAAAATGCAGTAGCATACACCGGGGAGCTGTTTTTT.